The TCR beta chain described here comes from a study of blood T cell repertoires in COVID-19. Some clones are missing from TCRdb's copy, which holds only in-frame ones; the method was immunoSEQ multiplex PCR. Found here are just over 300,000 clones, about nine tenths of them singletons; the top ten hold 8% to 9%. The CDR3 has 17 amino acids. Germline CDR1 is SGHRS and CDR2 is YFSETQ. The V end lost 2 bases, the J end lost 0 bases, and 17 bases lay between the germline ends. Sample: PBMCs or T cells enriched from blood (not recorded which). The J gene is TRBJ1-2, the V gene TRBV5-1; D unresolved. This TCR was sampled from a young woman who had recovered from COVID-19. The CDR3 DNA reads TGCGCCAGCAGCTTAACCGGTGGGCCTCTGCCTAACTATGGCTACACCTTC. It encodes CASSLTGGPLPNYGYTF.